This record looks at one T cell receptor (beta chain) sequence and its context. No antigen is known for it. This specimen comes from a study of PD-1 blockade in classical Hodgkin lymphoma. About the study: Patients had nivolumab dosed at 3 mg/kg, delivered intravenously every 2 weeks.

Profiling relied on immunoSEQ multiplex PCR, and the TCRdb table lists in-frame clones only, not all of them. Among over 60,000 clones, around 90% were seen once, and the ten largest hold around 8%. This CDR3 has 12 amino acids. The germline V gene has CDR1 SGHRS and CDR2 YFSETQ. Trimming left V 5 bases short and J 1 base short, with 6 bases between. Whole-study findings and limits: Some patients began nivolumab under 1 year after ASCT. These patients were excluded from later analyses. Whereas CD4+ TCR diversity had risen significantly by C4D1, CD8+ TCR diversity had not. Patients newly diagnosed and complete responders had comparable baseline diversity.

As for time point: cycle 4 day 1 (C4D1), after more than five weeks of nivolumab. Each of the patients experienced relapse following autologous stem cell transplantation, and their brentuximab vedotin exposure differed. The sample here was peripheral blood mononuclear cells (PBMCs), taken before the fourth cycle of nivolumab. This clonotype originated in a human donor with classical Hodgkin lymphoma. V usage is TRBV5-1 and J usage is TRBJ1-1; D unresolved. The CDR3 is CASREPNTEAFF. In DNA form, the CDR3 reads TGCGCCAGCAGGGAGCCGAACACTGAAGCTTTCTTT.